This TCR beta chain appears in the sequencing data of a study of vaccination and CD4 T cells after COVID-19. Overall study: Convalescent donors: six male, four female; seven Caucasian, two Asian, one multiracial, two Hispanic. Cultures serving as controls received a peptide pool (CEFX or HIV-1 Nef) or no peptide.

Details on this clonotype: Its antigen is undetermined.

Findings and caveats of the study: A nonsignificant median increase from 21 to 38 SARS-CoV-2-reactive clonotypes was observed.

The assay that was used to sequence DNA from cultured CD4+ T cells was the Oncomine TCR Beta short-read assay. The template was genomic DNA from cultured CD4+ T cells. MiXCR, run by TCRdb on the PCR reads, gives a single entry per CDR3 protein. The table includes 10,000 or so distinct CDR3 sequences, about 69% detected once. The treatment denotes: approximately nine-day PBMC culture with coronavirus spike peptide pools or control peptides (ViraFEST assay). The germline V gene encodes CDR1 MNHNS and CDR2 SASEGT. The CDR3 has 14 amino acids. V was clipped by 8 bases and J by 0 bases, with 10 bases between them.

This rearrangement joins TRBV6-1 to TRBJ2-2; D is possibly TRBD1 (5 bases). Sequencing used CD4+ T cells from blood, cultured in vitro. This sequence originates from a human donor who had recovered from COVID-19. This chain's CDR3 is CASAQGSNTGELFF. In DNA, the CDR3 is TGTGCCAGCGCCCAGGGATCGAACACCGGGGAGCTGTTTTTT.